One TCR beta chain is described in this entry. Germline and junction disagree at one end, which may indicate a read error. Germline V gene data show CDR1 as LGHNA and CDR2 as YNFKEQ. This CDR3 has 18 amino acids. A sample-barcoded 5' primer and a J-beta primer mix were used in a second PCR of roughly 7 to 11 cycles. TCRdb fed the 5' RACE reads into MiXCR, producing one record per CDR3 protein. Counted here are nearly 800,000 distinct CDR3 sequences, 56% occurring once; the ten biggest clones make up roughly 24%. This sample is drawn from a study of blood T cells in healthy people across ages. Specimen: blood. The source is a man in his forties in good health. This rearrangement joins TRBV4-2 to TRBJ2-5, with TRBD2 matching over 9 bases. Here the CDR3 DNA reads TGTGCCGGCAGCCAAGATCTTGTTCTAGCGGGATCCCGGGAGACCCAGTACTTC. Its translation: CAGSQDLVLAGSRETQYF.